A single sample gave rise to the 21 T cell receptor beta chains below, sequenced in a study of T-cell memory formation after mild COVID-19 (dated by TCRdb to about 2021). To prepare the library, 5' RACE was applied. The instrument was an Illumina NovaSeq 6000. The raw public data were reprocessed by TCRdb itself: fastp quality trimming at Q25, MiXCR clonotype calling, in-frame beta chains only. A single entry per CDR3 protein holds the most common genes and DNA from its merged rows. Recorded for this sample are roughly 100,000 distinct CDR3 sequences; around 12% of them occurred a single time. 25% to 35% of the sample goes to the ten largest clones. The sample was PBMCs or a T cell subset sorted from them (not recorded which). Receptor source: an adult woman who had mild COVID-19 (a few samples of this study predate the infection). The sample titles of this study are shuffled in the database, so cell type and time point are left out; the donor was told from shared clones.

The CDR3 sequence: CASRLLGGGTGELFF. Written as DNA, the CDR3 is TGTGCCAGCAGATTACTAGGGGGGGGAACCGGGGAGCTGTTTTTT. The rearrangement links TRBV7-3 to TRBJ2-2; tentative D call: TRBD2 (7 bases). The CDR3 is 15 amino acids. Trimming left V 6 bases short and J 5 bases short, with 16 bases between. The V gene's germline CDR1 is SGHTA and CDR2 FQGTGA.

V and J are TRBV11-3 and TRBJ2-2, with TRBD1 matching 9 bases. V lost 5 bases, J lost 5 bases, and 9 bases stayed unmatched. In germline, CDR1 is SGHNT, CDR2 YENEEA. This CDR3 comprises 16 residues. The CDR3 is CASSGRQGVKTGELFF. DNA of the CDR3: TGTGCCAGCAGCGGGAGACAGGGGGTGAAGACCGGGGAGCTGTTTTTT.

This chain links TRBV7-2 with TRBJ1-1, with 7 bases that match TRBD1. CDR1 is SGHTA, CDR2 FQGNSA, per germline. Unmatched junction bases numbered 6, after V lost 5 bases and J lost 0 bases. The CDR3 is made up of 15 amino acids. CDR3 amino acids: CASSETGALNTEAFF. As DNA, the CDR3 is TGTGCCAGCAGCGAAACAGGGGCCCTGAACACTGAAGCTTTCTTT.

This clonotype was detected a few times. J is TRBJ2-7 and V is TRBV5-4, with 7 bases identical to TRBD2. With V trimmed by 2 bases and J by 3 bases, 5 bases remained unmatched. CDR1 and CDR2 from the germline V gene are SGHNT and YYREEE (reference sequence). The CDR3 totals 14 residues. CDR3 bases: TGTGCCAGCAGCTTAGGGACTAACGTCTACGAGCAGTACTTC. Its translation: CASSLGTNVYEQYF.

This chain uses TRBV7-9 with TRBJ2-1; 7 bases are a match to TRBD1. CDR3 length: 15 amino acids. The germline gives CDR1 SEHNR, CDR2 FQNEAQ (reference sequence). V lost 11 bases and J lost 5; bases outside the gene matches: 15. CDR3 nucleotides: TGTGCCTGCCAAGAGTGGGACAGAAACCACAATGAGCAGTTCTTC. Protein: CACQEWDRNHNEQFF.

The gene calls are TRBV5-1 and TRBJ2-1; no definite D call. The CDR3 contains 12 residues. V lost 4 bases to trimming and J lost 10 bases, with 12 bases between them. Germline values: CDR1 SGHRS, CDR2 YFSETQ. The CDR3 loop is CASSPGSQEQFF. The CDR3 DNA sequence: TGCGCCAGCAGCCCCGGGTCGCAAGAGCAGTTCTTC.

This clonotype has at least ten counts. Mismatch with germline at one junction end may stem from a read error. V is TRBV7-9 and J is TRBJ2-7, with 7 bases that match TRBD1. The CDR3 extends over 16 amino acids. Germline V gene lookup returns CDR1 SEHNR and CDR2 FQNEAQ (reference sequence). The CDR3 nucleotides are TGTGCCAGCAGCTCGCCCCATACAGGGGTCTCCCACGAGCAGTACTTC. Encoded protein: CASSSPHTGVSHEQYF.

V and J are TRBV7-9 and TRBJ2-5; D is unresolved. The CDR3 has 14 amino acids. V was trimmed by 5 bases and J by 1 base, leaving 11 bases between them. Germline V gene sequence: CDR1 SEHNR, CDR2 FQNEAQ (reference sequence). The CDR3 nucleotides read TGTGCCAGCAGCCTAAGCCTTGGCCAAGAGACCCAGTACTTC. This sequence encodes CASSLSLGQETQYF.

This clonotype was detected ten times or more. J is TRBJ2-5 and V is TRBV4-3; 10 positions match TRBD1. Germline CDR1 and CDR2: LGHNA and YSLEER. There are 16 residues in the CDR3. V lost 3 bases to trimming and J lost 2 bases; unmatched junction nucleotides: 6. The CDR3 bases are TGCGCCAGCAGCCAGGGGACAGGGGAGAGGCAAGAGACCCAGTACTTC. Amino acid sequence: CASSQGTGERQETQYF.

This clonotype was picked up a small number of times. The chain employs TRBV5-1 and TRBJ2-1; 14 bases are shared with TRBD2. Germline CDR1 and CDR2: SGHRS and YFSETQ. The J segment lost 8 bases and the V segment lost 4 bases, leaving 5 bases of the junction unmatched. This CDR3 spans 15 amino acids. CDR3: CASSPTSGGADEQFF. In DNA form, the CDR3 reads TGCGCCAGCAGCCCGACTAGCGGGGGGGCGGATGAGCAGTTCTTC.

This clonotype was counted a few times. V and J are TRBV19 and TRBJ2-5; no clear D. This CDR3 has 14 residues. Germline CDR1 LNHDA, CDR2 SQIVND (reference sequence). The germline V and J ends were trimmed by 3 bases and 3 bases, with 11 bases remaining between them. The CDR3, as DNA: TGTGCCAGTAGTATCTCCACATGGGAAGAGACCCAGTACTTC. It specifies CASSISTWEETQYF.

The rearrangement links TRBV20-1 to TRBJ2-3, with 13 nucleotides matching TRBD2. CDR3 length equals 18 residues. V lost 6 bases to trimming and J lost 2 bases; unmatched junction nucleotides: 14. Germline V gene lookup returns CDR1 DFQATT and CDR2 SNEGSKA (reference sequence). CDR3: CSAELGLAGVGFTDTQYF. CDR3 nucleotide sequence: TGCAGTGCCGAGTTAGGACTAGCGGGGGTGGGGTTCACAGATACGCAGTATTTT.

V and J are TRBV2 and TRBJ2-1, with D perhaps TRBD1 or TRBD2 (6 bases each). This CDR3 has 13 residues. Trimming took 6 bases from V and 6 from J, leaving 12 bases between them. Germline V CDR1 and CDR2: SNHLY, FYNNEI. The CDR3 reads CASRIPGANEQFF. In DNA, the CDR3 is TGTGCCAGCAGGATCCCGGGGGCCAATGAGCAGTTCTTC. The full variable domain, completed using reference TRBV2 and TRBJ2-1, is EPEVTQTPSHQVTQMGQEVILRCVPISNHLYFYWYRQILGQKVEFLVSFYNNEISEKSEIFDDQFSVERPDGSNFTLKIRSTKLEDSAMYFCASRIPGANEQFFGPGTRLTVL.

This clonotype showed up just once. This sequence joins TRBV5-1 and TRBJ2-4; no reliable D call. The CDR3 covers 14 residues. V was pared by 0 bases and J by 8 bases, with 12 bases between. Germline loops: CDR1 SGHRS, CDR2 YFSETQ. CDR3 in amino acids: CASSLVGYADIQYF. The CDR3 DNA reads as TGCGCCAGCAGCTTGGTAGGGTATGCGGACATTCAGTACTTC.

This clonotype was counted ten times or more. The chain combines TRBV11-2 with TRBJ2-3; either TRBD1 or TRBD2 may fit D (5 bases each). Germline V gives CDR1 SGHAT, CDR2 FQNNGV. V was clipped by 1 base and J by 6 bases, with 5 bases between them. This CDR3 has 12 amino acids. CDR3 bases: TGTGCCAGCAGCTTAGGGGGGGATACGCAGTATTTT. Translating gives CASSLGGDTQYF.

This clonotype turned up a few times. The chain combines TRBV7-9 with TRBJ2-3; D unclear. This CDR3 is built from 15 residues. Germline CDR1 and CDR2: SEHNR and FQNEAQ (reference sequence). V was shortened by 5 bases and J by 1 base, with 13 bases between the two germline ends. Here the CDR3 reads CASSPAGWGTDTQYF. In DNA form, the CDR3 reads TGTGCCAGCAGCCCAGCCGGCTGGGGCACAGATACGCAGTATTTT.

This clonotype was counted a few times. At one end, the junction sequence differs from germline, possibly due to a read error. The J gene is TRBJ2-1, the V gene TRBV7-9; D unresolved. The CDR3 has 11 residues. Germline values: CDR1 SEHNR, CDR2 FQNEAQ (reference sequence). The CDR3 region has the DNA TGTGCCAGCAGCTCCGACAATGAGCAGTTCTTC. It translates to CASSSDNEQFF. The variable domain in full, completed from reference TRBV7-9 and TRBJ2-1, reads DTGVSQNPRHKITKRGQNVTFRCDPISEHNRLYWYRQTLGQGPEFLTYFQNEAQLEKSRLLSDRFSAERPKGSFSTLEIQRTEQGDSAMYLCASSSDNEQFFGPGTRLTVL.

This chain joins TRBV6-6 and TRBJ2-1, with TRBD2 matching over 12 bases. The V and J ends lost 5 bases and 0 bases, in that order; junction bases with no gene match: 11. CDR3 length: 19 residues. CDR1 is MNHNY and CDR2 is SVGAGI in the germline V gene (reference sequence). CDR3 protein: CASSRPGASGGVSYNEQFF. In DNA form, the CDR3 reads TGTGCCAGCAGTCGTCCCGGGGCTAGCGGGGGGGTCTCCTACAATGAGCAGTTCTTC.

This clonotype was seen more than once but under ten times. This sequence joins TRBV7-9 and TRBJ2-7; TRBD2 matches at 7 bases. V lost 5 bases and J lost 2; bases outside the gene matches: 9. CDR1 is SEHNR, CDR2 FQNEAQ, per germline (reference sequence). The CDR3 has 15 amino acids. CDR3 sequence: CASSPPGGGAYEQYF. CDR3 sequence (DNA): TGTGCCAGCAGCCCCCCGGGAGGAGGAGCCTACGAGCAGTACTTC.

This clonotype was detected only a few times. The V call is TRBV9, the J call TRBJ2-2; the D is unclear. The V gene lost 6 bases and the J gene lost 5 bases, with 14 bases spanning the gap. CDR3 size: 14 residues. Germline V gene sequence: CDR1 SGDLS, CDR2 YYNGEE. The DNA of the CDR3 is TGTGCCAGCACCTCCCCCTACACAACCGGGGAGCTGTTTTTT. Its translation is CASTSPYTTGELFF.

This chain joins TRBV21-1 and TRBJ2-2. TRBV21-1 is described as a pseudogene. This CDR3 contains 16 residues. CDR3 DNA: TGTGCCAGCAGCAAAAATTACAGATTGACGACCGGGGAGCTGTTTTTT. Encoded protein: CASSKNYRLTTGELFF.